This TCR beta chain originates from a study of blood T cell repertoires in COVID-19. About the research overall: Acute-phase and convalescent COVID-19 samples originated in the United States, Italy and Spain. PBMCs, B-cell-depleted T cells, or T cells were the source of the cDNA or gDNA that made up the material.

The sample holds one count of this clone. Methods used by the authors: Reference gene primer amplification gave nucleated cell count estimates. Measured with immunoSEQ multiplex PCR; TCRdb has only the in-frame clones, and not every one. The V and J calls and the clone size are those of that table, but D and trimming were determined from the DNA. Of over 140,000 clones listed, 65% to 85% are singletons. The CDR3 length is 14 residues. V lost 3 bases to trimming and J lost 8 bases; unmatched junction nucleotides: 8. Germline V CDR1 and CDR2: SGHNT, YYREEE (reference sequence). The origin of this receptor is a woman aged 55-69 years with acute or convalescent COVID-19. The chain links TRBV5-4 to TRBJ1-2, with 9 bases that match TRBD1. What was sequenced was peripheral blood. CDR3 in amino acids: CASSSGGQGWGYTF. In DNA form, the CDR3 reads TGTGCCAGCAGCTCGGGGGGACAGGGATGGGGCTACACCTTC.